The source of this T cell receptor (beta chain) is a study of technical replicates of blood from several donors (dated by TCRdb to 2015 to 2018). Receptor amplification or capture employed the immunoSEQ multiplex PCR assay. Here the immuneACCESS table is served through TCRdb, limited to in-frame sequences with V and J called. Missing clones are a known gap in these copies; in checked studies unresolved V genes cover under half, and the rest lacks a known reason. This sample holds some 69,000 clones; around nine tenths were observed only once. The top ten constitute about 4.5% of the sample. In the case of this clone: Its antigen is unknown. No much larger clone is present one base from it, and per-base qualities are unavailable.

Via the germline V gene, CDR1 is LGHNA and CDR2 YNFKEQ. From cysteine to phenylalanine, the CDR3 is 14 amino acids long. Only the CDR3 portion is preserved as DNA: 42 bases, with reading frame beginning at the first base. V is reduced by 4 bases and J by 4 bases, leaving a spacing of 14 bases between them. Sequencing input: PBMCs. This clonotype was sampled from a human donor in good health. Some clones in this sample may be carry-over from other donors' samples. The chain links TRBV4-2 with TRBJ2-7; the D segment could be TRBD2, given 7 matching bases. The CDR3 sequence is CASSPGGGPYEQYF. The sequenced DNA: TGTGCCAGCAGCCCTGGGGGGGGGCCATACGAGCAGTACTTC.